Below are 28 T cell receptor beta chains sequenced from a single sample in a study of response to subunit inactivated influenza vaccine. TCRdb fed the RT-PCR reads into MiXCR, producing one record per CDR3 protein. This sample carries roughly 710,000 distinct CDR3 sequences, 13% to 15% of them seen once, and the ten largest clones take approximately 7.6%. The source material was PBMCs from blood, sampled approximately 15 days before vaccination. These receptors originate from a man between 50 and 59 years old who received an inactivated influenza vaccine.

This clonotype came up a few times. The chain joins TRBV24-1 to TRBJ2-1; 11 bases match TRBD2. J was trimmed by 7 bases and V by 5 bases; bases with no gene match: 6. From germline, CDR1 is KGHDR and CDR2 SFDVKD. There are 15 residues in the CDR3. For the CDR3, the DNA is TGTGCCACCAGTGCGGGACTAGCGGCCCTTAATGAGCAGTTCTTC. Its translation: CATSAGLAALNEQFF.

The table lists this clonotype with a few counts. This CDR3 reads CASSQGTGDQYF. CDR3 nucleotide sequence: TGCGCCAGCAGCCAAGGGACAGGGGACCAGTACTTC. The chain has TRBV5-1 and TRBJ2-7; 10 nucleotides align to TRBD1. This CDR3 spans 12 amino acids. Trimming removed 4 bases from V and 10 bases from J; junction bases left unmatched: 5. Germline V gene sequence: CDR1 SGHRS, CDR2 YFSETQ.

This clonotype has ten or more counts. This chain uses TRBV12-3 or TRBV12-4 with TRBJ2-7; 11 bases line up with TRBD2. The J segment lost 3 bases and the V segment lost 4 bases, leaving 5 bases of the junction unmatched. The CDR3 sequence is 15 residues long. The CDR3 sequence: CASSSGLAAGYEQYF. DNA for the CDR3: TGTGCCAGCAGTTCGGGACTAGCGGCGGGCTACGAGCAGTACTTC.

V and J are TRBV7-2 and TRBJ1-6; D call uncertain. The CDR3 runs 17 residues. CDR1 and CDR2 (germline): SGHTA, FQGNSA. The V gene lost 5 bases and the J gene lost 5 bases, with 19 bases spanning the gap. The CDR3: CASSPDPVRWDNSPLHF. The CDR3 DNA is TGTGCCAGCAGCCCGGACCCCGTTCGGTGGGATAATTCACCCCTCCACTTT.

This chain uses TRBV2 with TRBJ2-3; D call uncertain. V dropped 6 bases and J dropped 1 base, with 14 bases sitting between them. Germline-derived CDR1 and CDR2 are SNHLY and FYNNEI. This CDR3 is 15 amino acids long. The CDR3 DNA sequence: TGTGCCAGCAGGACCCCTGGGCAGGGCACAGATACGCAGTATTTT. Protein sequence: CASRTPGQGTDTQYF.

The table lists this clonotype with a few counts. V and J are TRBV27 and TRBJ2-4, with D tentatively TRBD1 or TRBD2 (6 bases each). Trimming took off 0 bases at V and 4 bases at J, with 13 bases between the two ends. The length of the CDR3 is 16 residues. Germline CDR1 is MNHEY and CDR2 is SMNVEV (reference sequence). The CDR3 protein is CASSLSSSGAKNIQYF. Written as DNA, the CDR3 is TGTGCCAGCAGTTTATCGTCCTCGGGGGCGAAAAACATTCAGTACTTC.

The sample holds a few counts of this clonotype. CDR3 protein: CASRQAPDEQYF. CDR3 bases: TGTGCCAGCAGGCAGGCCCCCGACGAGCAGTACTTC. This chain links TRBV6-2 or TRBV6-3 with TRBJ2-7, with D unresolved. The CDR3 spans 12 residues. The germline V gene encodes CDR1 MNHEY and CDR2 SVGEGT. V was pared by 6 bases and J by 5 bases, with 11 bases between.

This clonotype was observed a handful of times. The CDR3 region is CSVQGDSYNEQFF. The CDR3 DNA reads as TGCAGCGTTCAGGGGGACTCCTACAATGAGCAGTTCTTC. V usage is TRBV29-1 and J usage is TRBJ2-1, with TRBD1 identical over 7 bases. The CDR3 contains 13 residues. Germline CDR1 and CDR2: SQVTM and ANQGSEA. After removal of 5 bases from V and 0 bases from J, the junction contained 1 base not matched to a gene.

The sample holds a few counts of this clonotype. The rearrangement joins TRBV21-1 to TRBJ1-2; the tabulated D call, TRBD1, remains unverified against the DNA. TRBV21-1 is annotated as a pseudogene. CDR3 length: 14 amino acids. The CDR3 nucleotides read TGTGCCAGCAGCATACGGACAGGAAACTATGGCTACACCTTC. This sequence encodes CASSIRTGNYGYTF.

This rearrangement joins TRBV20-1 to TRBJ2-7; no definite D call. V dropped 6 bases and J dropped 2 bases, with 17 bases sitting between them. This CDR3 has 14 amino acids. Germline values: CDR1 DFQATT, CDR2 SNEGSKA (reference sequence). CDR3 sequence reads: CSAPRPGATYEQYF. CDR3 sequence (DNA): TGCAGTGCCCCTCGTCCCGGTGCCACCTACGAGCAGTACTTC.

This clonotype was found a few times. V and J are TRBV7-8 and TRBJ2-3; D unclear. CDR3 length: 14 amino acids. V was trimmed by 5 bases and J by 1 base, leaving 10 bases between them. From germline, CDR1 is SGHVS and CDR2 FQNEAQ. The CDR3 is CASSPRVGTDTQYF. The CDR3 nucleotides are TGTGCCAGCAGCCCACGCGTCGGCACAGATACGCAGTATTTT.

The sample holds many counts of this clonotype. V gene TRBV7-8 combines with J gene TRBJ1-2; D not certain. This CDR3 comprises 13 residues. In germline, CDR1 is SGHVS, CDR2 FQNEAQ. V was clipped by 3 bases and J by 3 bases, with 8 bases between them. This CDR3 is CASSFGQDYGYTF. The DNA of the CDR3 is TGTGCCAGCAGCTTCGGTCAGGACTATGGCTACACCTTC.

This clonotype was observed once. The rearrangement uses TRBV7-2 and TRBJ2-1, with 16 bases that match TRBD2. The trim removed 7 bases at V and 7 bases at J, leaving 7 bases unmatched. Germline CDR1 reads SGHTA; CDR2 reads FQGNSA. The CDR3 is 16 amino acids. The CDR3 protein is CASTMGLAGGLNEQFF. The CDR3, as DNA: TGTGCCAGCACCATGGGACTAGCGGGGGGGCTTAATGAGCAGTTCTTC.

The chain uses TRBV30 and TRBJ2-1; D gene unclear. V shed 2 bases and J shed 3 bases, with 11 bases lying between them. This CDR3 has 14 residues. Germline V gene sequence: CDR1 GTSNPN, CDR2 SVGIG (reference sequence). The CDR3 loop reads CAWSPSLYYNEQFF. The CDR3 nucleotides are TGTGCCTGGAGTCCCTCGTTATACTACAATGAGCAGTTCTTC.

There are many counts of this clonotype. The chain has TRBV5-1 and TRBJ1-5, with D unresolved. Germline V gene data show CDR1 as SGHRS and CDR2 as YFSETQ. The germline V and J ends were trimmed by 0 bases and 2 bases, with 3 bases remaining between them. The CDR3 is 13 amino acids. CDR3 amino acids: CASSLERNQPQHF. Here the CDR3 DNA reads TGCGCCAGCAGCTTGGAGCGCAATCAGCCCCAGCATTTT.

This clonotype has at least ten counts. The chain has TRBV20-1 and TRBJ2-7, with 12 bases that match TRBD2. There are 16 residues in the CDR3. Losses at the gene ends were 0 bases for V and 0 bases for J; bases not matched to a gene: 3. Germline V lookup: CDR1 DFQATT, CDR2 SNEGSKA (reference sequence). The CDR3 DNA is TGCAGTGCTAGAGATCTAGCGGGAGGGAGCTCCTACGAGCAGTACTTC. It translates to CSARDLAGGSSYEQYF.

This clonotype was observed a handful of times. The chain carries TRBV20-1 and TRBJ2-6, with D perhaps TRBD1 or TRBD2 (5 bases each). V dropped 5 bases and J dropped 4 bases, with 18 bases sitting between them. The CDR3 has 16 amino acids. Per the germline V gene, CDR1 is DFQATT and CDR2 is SNEGSKA (reference sequence). The CDR3 nucleotides read TGCAGTGCTGTCCGGGACGGGGCTTGGGGGGCCAACGTCCTGACTTTC. It specifies CSAVRDGAWGANVLTF.

The V gene is TRBV7-2, the J gene TRBJ1-6; no definite D call. This CDR3 spans 13 amino acids. CDR1 SGHTA and CDR2 FQGNSA come from the germline V gene. Trimming shortened V by 4 bases and J by 9 bases, and 10 bases separated the two germline ends. For the CDR3, the DNA is TGTGCCAGCAGCTCCGGATCTCGTTCACCCCTCCACTTT. Residues: CASSSGSRSPLHF.

V and J are TRBV14 and TRBJ2-1; no clear D gene. The V end was cut by 4 bases, the J end by 0 bases, with 16 bases between. The CDR3 extends over 17 amino acids. Germline assignment: CDR1 SGHDN and CDR2 FVKESK. CDR3 nucleotides: TGTGCCAGCAGCCCCATCCACCCTGTGAGCTCCTACAATGAGCAGTTCTTC. This codes for CASSPIHPVSSYNEQFF.

The sample holds a few counts of this clonotype. The genes are TRBV2 and TRBJ2-7; 13 bases agree with TRBD2. After removal of 6 bases from V and 5 bases from J, the junction contained 10 bases not matched to a gene. CDR1 is SNHLY and CDR2 is FYNNEI in the germline V gene. CDR3 length equals 16 residues. This chain's CDR3 is CASRDLLAGGPNEQYF. Here the CDR3 DNA reads TGTGCCAGCAGAGATTTACTAGCGGGAGGGCCTAACGAGCAGTACTTC.

The chain couples TRBV27 to TRBJ1-5; possibly TRBD1 for D (6 bases). In germline, CDR1 is MNHEY, CDR2 SMNVEV (reference sequence). The V end lost 6 bases, the J end lost 6 bases, and 9 bases lay between the germline ends. The CDR3 is made up of 12 amino acids. The CDR3 spells CASRTGSQPQHF. The CDR3, as DNA: TGTGCCAGCAGAACAGGGAGTCAGCCCCAGCATTTT.

The rearrangement joins TRBV20-1 to TRBJ1-1, with no clear D. CDR3 length equals 12 residues. Trimming removed 3 bases from V and 5 bases from J, with 10 bases in between. The V gene's germline CDR1 is DFQATT and CDR2 SNEGSKA (reference sequence). As DNA, the CDR3 is TGCAGTGCTAGTGACGACGGTACTGAAGCTTTCTTT. Its translation: CSASDDGTEAFF.

The chain has TRBV7-2 and TRBJ1-6, with TRBD1 identical over 9 bases. V lost 8 bases to trimming and J lost 9 bases; unmatched junction nucleotides: 8. The germline gives CDR1 SGHTA, CDR2 FQGNSA. This CDR3 is built from 14 residues. The CDR3 region is CASALRDRASPLHF. CDR3 DNA: TGTGCCAGCGCCCTCCGGGACAGGGCTTCACCCCTCCACTTT. Full variable domain (remainder filled in from reference TRBV7-2 and TRBJ1-6): GAGVSQSPSNKVTEKGKDVELRCDPISGHTALYWYRQSLGQGLEFLIYFQGNSAPDKSGLPSDRFSAERTGGSVSTLTIQRTQQEDSAVYLCASALRDRASPLHFGNGTRLTVT.

The chain carries TRBV6-2 or TRBV6-3 and TRBJ2-3, with 7 nucleotides matching TRBD2. Per germline, CDR1 MNHEY and CDR2 SVGEGT. The CDR3 totals 15 residues. The CDR3 is CATKELARSTDTQYF. The CDR3 nucleotides are TGTGCTACTAAGGAACTAGCGAGGAGCACAGATACGCAGTATTTT.

This clonotype has a count of ten or more. The V gene is TRBV27, the J gene TRBJ2-3; the D gene is possibly TRBD1 (7 bases). This CDR3 region has 15 residues. Between the trimmed V and J ends, which lost 0 bases and 5 bases, there was a span of 12 bases. Germline assignment: CDR1 MNHEY and CDR2 SMNVEV (reference sequence). As DNA, the CDR3 is TGTGCCAGCAGTTTATCCAGGGGGGATGTAGATACGCAGTATTTT. Protein: CASSLSRGDVDTQYF.

The gene calls are TRBV3-1 and TRBJ1-1; TRBD1 is a possible D gene (5 bases). The CDR3 loop spans 17 amino acids. Trimming took off 4 bases at V and 4 bases at J, with 22 bases between the two ends. CDR1 and CDR2 (germline): LGHDT, YNNKEL (reference sequence). CDR3 DNA sequence: TGTGCCAGCAGCCCGAGAAGGGGTTCGGGATTAAGCACTGAAGCTTTCTTT. The encoded protein is CASSPRRGSGLSTEAFF.

This clonotype was recorded once. V gene TRBV2 combines with J gene TRBJ2-3, with D tentatively TRBD2 (5 bases). The CDR3 consists of 18 residues. Germline V CDR1 and CDR2: SNHLY, FYNNEI. The CDR3 reads CTCCSLANIAISTDTQYF. The DNA of the CDR3 is TGTACCTGCTGTTCCTTAGCCAACATAGCGATTAGCACAGATACGCAGTATTTT.

This clonotype was seen only a few times. The V gene is TRBV20-1, the J gene TRBJ2-7; 10 bases fit TRBD1. The germline V gene encodes CDR1 DFQATT and CDR2 SNEGSKA (reference sequence). V shed 3 bases, J shed 0 bases, and the junction held 20 bases outside the gene matches. The CDR3 consists of 20 residues. As DNA, the CDR3 is TGCAGTGCTAGCGTATCCCGGGACAGGGGTCACCCGACCCACTCCTACGAGCAGTACTTC. As protein: CSASVSRDRGHPTHSYEQYF.